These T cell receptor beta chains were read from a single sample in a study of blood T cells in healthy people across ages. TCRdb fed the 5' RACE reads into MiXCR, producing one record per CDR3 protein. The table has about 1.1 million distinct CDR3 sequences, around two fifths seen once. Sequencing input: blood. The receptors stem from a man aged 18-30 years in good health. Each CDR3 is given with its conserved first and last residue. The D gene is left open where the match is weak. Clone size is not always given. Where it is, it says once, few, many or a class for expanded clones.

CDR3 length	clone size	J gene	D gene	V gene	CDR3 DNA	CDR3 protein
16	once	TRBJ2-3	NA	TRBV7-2	TGTGCCAGCAGCTTACCTATGGCGGGGTGGACAGATACGCAGTATTTT	CASSLPMAGWTDTQYF
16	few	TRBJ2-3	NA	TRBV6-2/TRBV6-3	TGTGCCAGCAGCCCCGGAGGTGGGGGGCTCTCAGATACGCAGTATTTT	CASSPGGGGLSDTQYF
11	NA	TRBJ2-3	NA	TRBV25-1	TGTGCCAGCATCGGAGGAGATACGCAGTATTTT	CASIGGDTQYF
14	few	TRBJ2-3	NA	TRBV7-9	TGTGCCAGCAGCTCGGCCTCACACACAGATACGCAGTATTTT	CASSSASHTDTQYF
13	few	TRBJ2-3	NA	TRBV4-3	TGCGCCAGCAGCCAAGGGACGTCTGATACGCAGTATTTT	CASSQGTSDTQYF
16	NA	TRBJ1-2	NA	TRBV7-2	TGTGCCAGCAGCCCTTACAGGGACGGGATAAACTATGGCTACACCTTC	CASSPYRDGINYGYTF
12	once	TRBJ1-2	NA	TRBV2	TGTGCCAGCAGGGGGACAACCTATAGCTACACCTTC	CASRGTTYSYTF
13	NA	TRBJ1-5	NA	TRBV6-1	TGTGCCAGCAGTGCAGGCGAGAGTCAGCCCCAGCATTTT	CASSAGESQPQHF
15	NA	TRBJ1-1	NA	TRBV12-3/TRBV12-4	TGTGCCAGCAGTTTGATTACCGAATCGAACACTGAAGCTTTCTTT	CASSLITESNTEAFF
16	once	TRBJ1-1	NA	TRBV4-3	TGCGCCAGCAGCCAAGATCAATTCAGTGGTAGCACTGAAGCTTTCTTT	CASSQDQFSGSTEAFF
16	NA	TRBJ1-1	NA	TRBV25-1	TGTGCCAGCAGTGAGGCTCAGGTGGAGGGATACACTGGAGCTTTCTTT	CASSEAQVEGYTGAFF
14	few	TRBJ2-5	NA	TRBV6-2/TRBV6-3	TGTGCCAGCACCTCCCAACAAAACCAAGAGACCCAGTACTTC	CASTSQQNQETQYF
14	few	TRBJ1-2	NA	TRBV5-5	TGTGCCAGCAGCGGGGCAGACGGTAGCTATGGCTACACCTTC	CASSGADGSYGYTF